The 13 T cell receptor beta chains listed next were all sequenced from one sample in a study of beta chain features in type 1 diabetes. General study points: There was a moderate but significant shortening of TCRB CDR3s in all four CD4+ subsets of Type 1 diabetes patients.

These receptors' antigens are unknown. The entirety of the isolated RNA underwent reverse transcription, so expressed TCRB transcripts were sequenced. Generated by immunoSEQ multiplex PCR, the TCRdb table keeps only in-frame clones and is missing some. The profile covers over 650,000 clones, with more than 12% appearing a single time and 0.035% to 0.045% taken by the ten largest. The specimen was naive CD4+ T cells from blood. The receptors shown here come from a man aged 18 to 29 with type 1 diabetes.

This chain joins TRBV2 and TRBJ1-5; possible D gene TRBD1, 5 bases. Germline values: CDR1 SNHLY, CDR2 FYNNEI. Trimming shortened V by 6 bases and J by 5 bases, and 14 bases separated the two germline ends. The length of the CDR3 is 14 residues. The CDR3 region has the DNA TGTGCCAGCAGCGACCGGGACGGCCATCAGCCCCAGCATTTT. The encoded protein is CASSDRDGHQPQHF.

V usage is TRBV7-2 and J usage is TRBJ2-7, with D perhaps matching TRBD1 (5 bases). V lost 5 bases to trimming and J lost 2 bases, with 19 bases between them. This CDR3 comprises 16 residues. Germline assignment: CDR1 SGHTA and CDR2 FQGNSA. The CDR3 spells CASSLTQGSLTYEQYF. The CDR3 nucleotides read TGTGCCAGCAGCCTTACTCAGGGCTCCCTAACCTACGAGCAGTACTTC.

This clone was seen only a few times. Other DNA sequences from this sample encode an identical CDR3 as well. The chain employs TRBV7-2 and TRBJ1-5; TRBD1 is a possible D gene (5 bases). V dropped 1 base and J dropped 3 bases, with 7 bases sitting between them. This CDR3 region has 14 residues. Germline CDR1 and CDR2: SGHTA and FQGNSA. The CDR3 spells CASSLGQTNQPQHF. The CDR3 coding sequence is TGTGCCAGCAGCTTAGGACAGACCAATCAGCCCCAGCATTTT.

On this clone itself: Other DNA sequences within the sample encode an identical CDR3. This chain links TRBV6-5 with TRBJ2-7; tentative D call: TRBD1 (6 bases). The CDR3 length is 15 residues. V was shortened by 0 bases and J by 1 base, with 10 bases between the two germline ends. Germline CDR1 is MNHEY and CDR2 is SVGAGI. This CDR3 is CASSYSTGSSYEQYF. The CDR3 DNA sequence: TGTGCCAGCAGTTACTCGACAGGCTCATCCTACGAGCAGTACTTC.

The CDR3, as DNA: TGTGCCTTCTTCTCTGACAGCGCCTACAATGAGCAGTTCTTC. It codes for CAFFSDSAYNEQFF. The rearrangement uses TRBV30 and TRBJ2-1, with a possible D match to TRBD1 (5 bases). Germline CDR1 is GTSNPN and CDR2 is SVGIG (reference sequence). V gave up 7 bases and J gave up 2 bases, with 15 bases separating them. The CDR3 covers 14 residues.

This clone was seen a few times. The chain links TRBV11-1 to TRBJ2-7; TRBD1 matches at 9 bases. The germline gives CDR1 SGHAT, CDR2 FQDESV (reference sequence). The length of the CDR3 is 15 residues. After removal of 2 bases from V and 0 bases from J, the junction contained 2 bases not matched to a gene. CDR3 in DNA: TGTGCCAGCAGCTTACTGGACAGGGGCTCCTACGAGCAGTACTTC. Protein product: CASSLLDRGSYEQYF.

The V call is TRBV5-1, the J call TRBJ1-1; D gene ambiguous. CDR1 and CDR2 from the germline V gene are SGHRS and YFSETQ. The CDR3 has 13 amino acids. Trimming removed 0 bases from V and 6 bases from J, with 9 bases in between. The CDR3 spells CASSLVPLAEAFF. CDR3 nucleotide sequence: TGCGCCAGCAGCTTGGTACCGCTCGCTGAAGCTTTCTTT.

The chain combines TRBV5-4 with TRBJ2-5; 8 bases are shared with TRBD1. CDR1 is SGHNT, CDR2 YYREEE, per germline (reference sequence). The CDR3 has 16 residues. V trimming: 1 base; J trimming: 5 bases; junction bases outside the gene matches: 10. The CDR3 bases are TGTGCCAGCAGCTTGAATCCAGGGGGCCTGGGGGAGACCCAGTACTTC. Translated, it gives CASSLNPGGLGETQYF.

This clone was counted only a few times. This sequence joins TRBV15 and TRBJ2-1; D possibly corresponds to TRBD2 (6 bases). Trimming pared 0 bases from V and 4 bases from J, leaving 10 bases between. The germline V gene encodes CDR1 LNHNV and CDR2 YYDKDF (reference sequence). There are 15 residues in the CDR3. The CDR3 region is CATSRDPGVYNEQFF. CDR3 DNA: TGTGCCACCAGCAGAGATCCGGGAGTTTACAATGAGCAGTTCTTC.

The table lists this clone with a few counts. The chain combines TRBV5-1 with TRBJ2-4, with D maybe TRBD1 (5 bases). CDR3 length equals 13 residues. Germline CDR1 is SGHRS and CDR2 is YFSETQ. The ends were cut back, 4 bases at V and 6 bases at J, with 11 bases in the middle. The CDR3 region has the DNA TGCGCCAGCAGCGGAGAAGGGGTAAACATTCAGTACTTC. Its protein is CASSGEGVNIQYF. The complete variable domain, with remaining parts taken from reference TRBV5-1 and TRBJ2-4, reads KAGVTQTPRYLIKTRGQQVTLSCSPISGHRSVSWYQQTPGQGLQFLFEYFSETQRNKGNFPGRFSGRQFSNSRSEMNVSTLELGDSALYLCASSGEGVNIQYFGAGTRLSVL.

This clone was seen more than once but under ten times. The chain uses TRBV5-1 and TRBJ1-1; D may be TRBD1 (5 bases). The CDR3 extends over 16 amino acids. CDR1 is SGHRS and CDR2 is YFSETQ in the germline V gene. Trimming stripped 0 bases from V and 4 bases from J, with 16 bases between. The CDR3 DNA sequence: TGCGCCAGCAGCTTGGGCGCACGGGGACGGGTCACTGAAGCTTTCTTT. Residues: CASSLGARGRVTEAFF.

This clone occurred a few times. The chain carries TRBV30 and TRBJ2-7; 12 nucleotides line up with TRBD2. This CDR3 contains 17 residues. CDR1 is GTSNPN, CDR2 SVGIG, per germline (reference sequence). V shed 3 bases, J shed 3 bases, and the junction held 12 bases outside the gene matches. CDR3 loop: CAWRAVSTGLAGYEQYF. The DNA for the CDR3 is TGTGCCTGGAGAGCAGTTTCTACGGGACTAGCGGGCTACGAGCAGTACTTC.

This clone has just a few counts. This chain connects TRBV7-2 to TRBJ2-7, with 11 bases aligning to TRBD2. The CDR3 is made up of 16 amino acids. V was pared by 5 bases and J by 0 bases, with 6 bases of the junction left unmatched. The germline V gene has CDR1 SGHTA and CDR2 FQGNSA. This CDR3 is CASSARLAGSSYEQYF. The DNA of the CDR3 is TGTGCCAGCAGCGCTAGACTAGCGGGGAGCTCCTACGAGCAGTACTTC.